This T cell receptor (beta chain) is drawn from a study of T cell responses to AZD1222 COVID-19 vaccine. Study observations and caveats: It should be noted that donors were predominantly white British and more often female, and clonal diversity was possibly underestimated. Vaccination with two AZD1222 doses was followed by a rise in Spike-specific TCR breadth and depth. Seropositivity was recorded at baseline in only 6 or 7 AZD1222 recipients.

About this clone itself: Its antigen is unidentified.

The CDR3 is 14 residues long. Trimming stripped 5 bases from V and 8 bases from J, with 18 bases between. The germline CDR1 and CDR2 sequences are SEHNR and FQNEAQ (reference sequence). Produced via immunoSEQ multiplex PCR; TCRdb's table is partial and in-frame only. The sample lists about 200,000 clones; approximately 94% were seen once. The chain combines TRBV7-9 with TRBJ1-2, with a possible D match to TRBD1 (6 bases). The source of this sequence is an adult who received the MenACWY meningococcal vaccine as a control. The specimen was peripheral blood, collected 28 days after the second dose of the MenACWY control vaccine. CDR3 region: CASSPEGVDGGYTF. The CDR3 DNA is TGTGCCAGCAGCCCGGAGGGGGTAGATGGGGGCTACACCTTC.